The clone carrying this T cell receptor (beta chain) was recorded at least ten times. Its antigen is not known. From about 400 ng of RNA, a library with molecular barcoded alpha/delta and beta/gamma adaptors was made. One entry per CDR3 protein results from TCRdb running MiXCR on the reads. Among approximately 140,000 distinct CDR3 sequences listed, around 13% were seen once. The data stem from a study of read filtering for tumor transcriptome and immune sequencing. About the research overall: Whole-transcriptome libraries were prepared after DNase treatment. Study-wide findings and caveats: Compared with RNA-seq, IR-seq gave much higher clonotype depth and reliability. The sorted CD138-negative fraction was a mixed bone marrow immune population, not purified T cells. In IR-seq, single-read clonotypes were approximately 83% of clonotypes but around 4% of reads.

The V and J ends lost 1 base and 5 bases, in that order; junction bases with no gene match: 6. The CDR3 contains 17 residues. Germline CDR1 SGHNT, CDR2 YENEEA. This clonotype originated in a donor at least 40 years old with multiple myeloma. The chain recombines TRBV11-3 with TRBJ2-5, with 14 nucleotides matching TRBD2. Sequenced material: a population of CD138-negative cells sorted from bone marrow. The CDR3 is CASSLAGGLAGVETQYF. DNA for the CDR3: TGTGCCAGCAGCTTAGCGGGGGGACTAGCGGGAGTTGAGACCCAGTACTTC.